Listed below are T cell receptor beta chains from one sample, sequenced in a study of blood T cells in healthy people across ages. TCRdb reanalysed the 5' RACE reads using MiXCR and keeps one entry per CDR3 protein. This table has just under 750,000 distinct CDR3 sequences, around a fifth appearing once. Sequenced material: blood. The source of these receptors is a man aged 65 to 85 in good health. The CDR3 runs from the conserved cysteine through the conserved F or W. D genes are given only for firm matches. Rows may omit the clone size; those that give it use once, few, many or a size class.

CASSVPGLSLETQYF,TGTGCCAGCAGCGTACCGGGACTGAGTTTGGAGACCCAGTACTTC,few,TRBJ2-5,.,TRBV7-2
CASSDTLGQGDNEQFF,TGTGCCAGCAGTGACACTTTGGGACAGGGGGACAATGAGCAGTTCTTC,.,TRBJ2-1,TRBD1,TRBV6-1
CASSLMAGPTDTQYF,TGTGCCAGCAGCTTAATGGCAGGACCCACAGATACGCAGTATTTT,few,TRBJ2-3,.,TRBV7-2
CSAGQGSWDTEAFF,TGCAGCGCGGGACAGGGATCATGGGACACTGAAGCTTTCTTT,few,TRBJ1-1,TRBD1,TRBV29-1
CAGSLDALSAAFF,TGCGCCGGCAGCTTGGACGCCCTTAGTGCCGCTTTCTTT,.,TRBJ1-1,.,TRBV5-1
CACSQQGNTGELFF,TGCGCCTGCAGCCAGCAGGGTAACACCGGGGAGCTGTTTTTT,.,TRBJ2-2,.,TRBV5-1
CASSLGPGQNNMNTEAFF,TGTGCCAGCAGTTTAGGACCGGGGCAGAATAATATGAACACTGAAGCTTTCTTT,few,TRBJ1-1,.,TRBV7-6
CAICPGTGTDTQYF,TGTGCCATCTGTCCGGGGACGGGGACAGATACGCAGTATTTT,few,TRBJ2-3,.,TRBV10-3
CSVGEGSYEQYF,TGCAGCGTTGGTGAAGGATCCTACGAGCAGTACTTC,.,TRBJ2-7,.,TRBV29-1
CSVRSGANQPQHF,TGCAGCGTTCGGTCGGGGGCAAATCAGCCCCAGCATTTT,many,TRBJ1-5,.,TRBV29-1
CASSFYGNSPLHF,TGCGCCAGCAGCTTTTATGGGAATTCACCCCTCCACTTT,.,TRBJ1-6,.,TRBV5-1
CASSFQRQYQETQYF,TGTGCCAGCAGTTTTCAGCGCCAGTACCAAGAGACCCAGTACTTC,many,TRBJ2-5,.,TRBV6-5
CASSSPEAPTQNYGYTF,TGTGCCAGCAGCTCCCCGGAGGCCCCGACTCAGAACTATGGCTACACCTTC,few,TRBJ1-2,.,TRBV11-2
CASARGAELTQYF,TGTGCCAGCGCCAGGGGGGCGGAACTTACGCAGTATTTT,many,TRBJ2-3,.,TRBV12-3/TRBV12-4
CASSPAGPGVSNTEAFF,TGTGCCAGCAGCCCCGCGGGACCGGGGGTATCGAACACTGAAGCTTTCTTT,few,TRBJ1-1,.,TRBV12-3/TRBV12-4
CASSLAPGTYTEAFF,TGCGCCAGCAGCTTGGCCCCAGGGACTTACACTGAAGCTTTCTTT,few,TRBJ1-1,.,TRBV5-1
CASSRTGSPFF,TGTGCCAGCAGTCGGACAGGGTCTCCTTTCTTT,few,TRBJ1-1,TRBD1,TRBV12-3/TRBV12-4
CSVDVGTYEQYF,TGCAGCGTTGATGTCGGAACCTACGAGCAGTACTTC,.,TRBJ2-7,.,TRBV29-1
CASSLGYPEDTQYF,TGCGCCAGCAGCTTGGGCTACCCCGAGGATACGCAGTATTTT,.,TRBJ2-3,.,TRBV5-1
CADRGPKNIQYF,TGTGCCGACCGGGGCCCTAAAAACATTCAGTACTTC,.,TRBJ2-4,.,TRBV2
CASSGLAASYNEQFF,TGTGCCAGCAGCGGATTAGCGGCCTCCTACAATGAGCAGTTCTTC,.,TRBJ2-1,.,TRBV9
CASSLGLAGGRWADTQYF,TGTGCCAGCAGCTTAGGTCTAGCGGGAGGAAGGTGGGCAGATACGCAGTATTTT,few,TRBJ2-3,TRBD2,TRBV11-2
CASSFTGGWGELFF,TGTGCCAGCAGCTTTACAGGGGGCTGGGGGGAGCTGTTTTTT,few,TRBJ2-2,TRBD1,TRBV5-5
CAWNPDRREKLFF,TGTGCCTGGAACCCGGACAGGCGGGAAAAACTGTTTTTT,few,TRBJ1-4,TRBD1,TRBV30
CAIGIDRPYEQYF,TGTGCCATCGGGATTGACAGACCCTACGAGCAGTACTTC,.,TRBJ2-7,.,TRBV10-3
CASSLTSNYGYTF,TGTGCCAGCAGCTTGACATCTAACTATGGCTACACCTTC,few,TRBJ1-2,.,TRBV13
CASTRGPNTGELFF,TGTGCCAGCACAAGGGGGCCGAACACCGGGGAGCTGTTTTTT,few,TRBJ2-2,TRBD1,TRBV12-3/TRBV12-4
CASGFEGLRETQYF,TGTGCTAGTGGTTTTGAGGGGTTACGTGAGACCCAGTACTTC,.,TRBJ2-5,.,TRBV12-5
CASSLGTDRGTQHF,TGTGCCAGCAGTTTGGGTACAGACCGGGGGACCCAGCATTTT,.,TRBJ1-5,.,TRBV12-3/TRBV12-4
CASSPTSANNEQFF,TGTGCCAGCAGCCCGACTAGCGCAAACAATGAGCAGTTCTTC,once,TRBJ2-1,TRBD2,TRBV7-3
CASSLETGNQPQHF,TGTGCCAGCAGCTTGGAGACAGGCAATCAGCCCCAGCATTTT,.,TRBJ1-5,.,TRBV5-8